Below, 11 T cell receptor beta chains from the same sample are listed, as sequenced in a study of T cell responses to AZD1222 COVID-19 vaccine. Clones were sequenced by immunoSEQ multiplex PCR, and TCRdb holds only the in-frame ones, with some missing. The table shows 150,000 or so clones, with 90% occurring only once. The starting material was peripheral blood, obtained on day 0 of AZD1222 vaccination. The receptors shown here come from an adult in good health.

This clone occurred once. The chain carries TRBV5-1 and TRBJ2-3, with 8 bases aligning to TRBD2. Germline V lookup: CDR1 SGHRS, CDR2 YFSETQ. The CDR3 runs 16 residues. V dropped 0 bases and J dropped 2; count of bases not matched to a gene: 5. The CDR3 spells CASSLASGGPTDTQYF. The DNA of the CDR3 is TGCGCCAGCAGCTTGGCCAGCGGGGGTCCCACAGATACGCAGTATTTT.

The CDR3 sequence is CATRPGQNYGYTF. The CDR3 coding sequence is TGTGCCACCAGACCGGGACAGAACTATGGCTACACCTTC. The chain employs TRBV15 and TRBJ1-2; 7 positions agree with TRBD1. The CDR3 covers 13 residues. J was trimmed by 2 bases and V by 6 bases; bases with no gene match: 3. Looked up from germline, CDR1 is LNHNV and CDR2 is YYDKDF (reference sequence).

The V gene is TRBV18, the J gene TRBJ1-2, with TRBD1 identical over 8 bases. CDR1 and CDR2 from the germline V gene are KGHSH and LQKENI. Trimming at V came to 9 bases and at J to 0 bases, leaving 3 bases not matched to a gene. CDR3 length equals 13 residues. CDR3 sequence: CASGQGSNYGYTF. The CDR3 DNA reads TGTGCCAGTGGACAGGGTTCTAACTATGGCTACACCTTC.

The chain uses TRBV9 and TRBJ2-3, with D hard to call. Trimming pared 3 bases from V and 6 bases from J, leaving 5 bases between. The germline gives CDR1 SGDLS, CDR2 YYNGEE. This CDR3 region has 11 residues. The CDR3: CASSASDTQYF. CDR3 sequence (DNA): TGTGCCAGCAGCGCTTCTGATACGCAGTATTTT. The complete variable domain, with remaining parts taken from reference TRBV9 and TRBJ2-3, reads DSGVTQTPKHLITATGQRVTLRCSPRSGDLSVYWYQQSLDQGLQFLIQYYNGEERAKGNILERFSAQQFPDLHSELNLSSLELGDSALYFCASSASDTQYFGPGTRLTVL.

The genes are TRBV18 and TRBJ2-7; the D gene could be TRBD1 or TRBD2 (5 bases each). V was clipped by 5 bases and J by 6 bases, with 14 bases between them. The CDR3 extends over 13 amino acids. Germline V CDR1 and CDR2: KGHSH, LQKENI. The CDR3 loop reads CASSYSGTGEQYF. The CDR3 DNA sequence: TGTGCCAGCTCATACTCCGGGACGGGCGAGCAGTACTTC.

The chain couples TRBV7-2 to TRBJ1-5; D might be TRBD1 (6 bases). Germline CDR1 SGHTA, CDR2 FQGNSA. The CDR3 extends over 13 amino acids. V was trimmed by 5 bases and J by 6 bases, leaving 11 bases between them. The CDR3 sequence is CASSLTGRQPQHF. DNA of the CDR3: TGTGCCAGCAGCCTTACAGGGCGTCAGCCCCAGCATTTT.

This chain uses TRBV21-1 with TRBJ1-2. TRBV21-1 is designated a pseudogene. This CDR3 region has 15 residues. In DNA, the CDR3 is TGTGCCAGCAGCAAAGGGGGAGGGGCCTACTATGGCTACACCTTC. Translation: CASSKGGGAYYGYTF.

This chain uses TRBV6-5 with TRBJ1-2; D unclear. The CDR3 has 11 residues. The V end lost 8 bases, the J end lost 6 bases, and 10 bases lay between the germline ends. CDR1 MNHEY and CDR2 SVGAGI come from the germline V gene. CDR3 DNA sequence: TGTGCCAGCGCCGGTGAGAATGGCTACACCTTC. Translation: CASAGENGYTF.

This rearrangement joins TRBV5-1 to TRBJ2-1, with 10 bases lining up with TRBD2. Germline CDR1 SGHRS, CDR2 YFSETQ. The CDR3 consists of 18 residues. The J segment lost 2 bases and the V segment lost 4 bases, leaving 12 bases of the junction unmatched. The CDR3: CASSLASGGVRTYNEQFF. In DNA, the CDR3 is TGCGCCAGCAGCCTTGCTAGCGGGGGCGTCCGAACCTACAATGAGCAGTTCTTC.

CDR3 bases: TGTGCCAGCAGCTTGGGACCGCCTGGGGGGACCCAGTACTTC. It yields the protein CASSLGPPGGTQYF. V gene TRBV7-2 combines with J gene TRBJ2-5, with D perhaps assigned TRBD1 or TRBD2 (5 bases each). Trimming stripped 3 bases from V and 7 bases from J, with 15 bases between. Looked up from germline, CDR1 is SGHTA and CDR2 is FQGNSA. This CDR3 is built from 14 residues. Supplemented by reference TRBV7-2 and TRBJ2-5, the full variable domain reads GAGVSQSPSNKVTEKGKDVELRCDPISGHTALYWYRQSLGQGLEFLIYFQGNSAPDKSGLPSDRFSAERTGGSVSTLTIQRTQQEDSAVYLCASSLGPPGGTQYFGPGTRLLVL.

The chain joins TRBV11-2 to TRBJ1-2; D is ambiguous. The germline gives CDR1 SGHAT, CDR2 FQNNGV. The CDR3 covers 13 residues. V dropped 5 bases and J dropped 4 bases, with 11 bases sitting between them. The chain's CDR3 is CASSGSWGYGYTF. In DNA form, the CDR3 reads TGTGCCAGCAGCGGGTCCTGGGGCTATGGCTACACCTTC. Full variable domain (remainder filled in from reference TRBV11-2 and TRBJ1-2): EAGVAQSPRYKIIEKRQSVAFWCNPISGHATLYWYQQILGQGPKLLIQFQNNGVVDDSQLPKDRFSAERLKGVDSTLKIQPAKLEDSAVYLCASSGSWGYGYTFGSGTRLTVV.